This TCR beta chain appears in the sequencing data of a study of CD8 T cells in Susac syndrome. The CDR3 is made up of 11 amino acids. Trimming stripped 2 bases from V and 7 bases from J, with 6 bases between. Germline CDR1 is MGHDK and CDR2 is SYGVNS. The RNA input was roughly 0.45 to 1 ug, and it was reverse transcribed with random hexamers. TCRdb reprocessed the immunoSEQ multiplex PCR reads via MiXCR and lists one record per CDR3 protein. The sample contains approximately 140,000 distinct CDR3 sequences, around 94% of which appear only once. TEMRA cells were FACS-enriched, while CD8+ and CD4+ T cells were negatively isolated.

The V call is TRBV25-1, the J call TRBJ2-7; unclear D gene. Material for sequencing was CD8+ T cells from PBMCs. This sequence originates from a human donor in good health. The CDR3 coding sequence is TGTGCCAGCAGTGAAGGTGGGGAGCAGTACTTC. This sequence encodes CASSEGGEQYF.